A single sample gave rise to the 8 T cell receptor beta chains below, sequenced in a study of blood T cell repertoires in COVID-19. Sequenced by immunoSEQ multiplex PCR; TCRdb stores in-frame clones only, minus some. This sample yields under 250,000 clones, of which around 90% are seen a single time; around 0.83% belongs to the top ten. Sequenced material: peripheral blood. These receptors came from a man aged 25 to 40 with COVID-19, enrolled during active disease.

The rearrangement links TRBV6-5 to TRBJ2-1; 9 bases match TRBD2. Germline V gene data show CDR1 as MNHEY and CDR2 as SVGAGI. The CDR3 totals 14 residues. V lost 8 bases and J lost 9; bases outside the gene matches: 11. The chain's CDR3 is CASGRAGGAGEQFF. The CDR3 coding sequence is TGTGCCAGCGGAAGGGCGGGGGGGGCCGGTGAGCAGTTCTTC.

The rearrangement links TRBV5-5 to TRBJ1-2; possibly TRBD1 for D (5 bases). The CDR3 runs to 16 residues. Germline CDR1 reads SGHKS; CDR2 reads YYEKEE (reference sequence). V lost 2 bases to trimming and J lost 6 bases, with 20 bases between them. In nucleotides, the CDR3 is TGTGCCAGCAGCTTCTCTTCCGGGGGAGTACCTGATGGCTACACCTTC. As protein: CASSFSSGGVPDGYTF.

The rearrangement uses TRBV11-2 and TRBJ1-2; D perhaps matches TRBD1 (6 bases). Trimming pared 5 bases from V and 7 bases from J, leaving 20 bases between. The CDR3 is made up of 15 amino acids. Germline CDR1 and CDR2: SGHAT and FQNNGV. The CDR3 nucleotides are TGTGCCAGCAGCGTTTATACCGGGACACCTTTTGGCTACACCTTC. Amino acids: CASSVYTGTPFGYTF.

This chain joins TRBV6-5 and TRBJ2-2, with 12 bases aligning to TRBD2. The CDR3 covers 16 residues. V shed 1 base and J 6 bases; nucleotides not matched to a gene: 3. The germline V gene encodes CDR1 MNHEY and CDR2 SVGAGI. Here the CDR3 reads CASSYWASGGAGELFF. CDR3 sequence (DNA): TGTGCCAGCAGTTACTGGGCTAGCGGGGGGGCCGGGGAGCTGTTTTTT.

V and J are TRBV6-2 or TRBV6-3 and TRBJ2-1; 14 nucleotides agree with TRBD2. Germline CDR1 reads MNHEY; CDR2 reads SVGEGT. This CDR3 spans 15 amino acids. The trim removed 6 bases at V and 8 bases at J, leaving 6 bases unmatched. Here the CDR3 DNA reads TGTGCCAGCAGCCAAACGGGACTAGCGGGGGATGAGCAGTTCTTC. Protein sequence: CASSQTGLAGDEQFF.

The CDR3 DNA reads TGTGCCAGTAGTATAGAGCGGGGGCGGGACACCGGGGAGCTGTTTTTT. Its protein product is CASSIERGRDTGELFF. The rearrangement links TRBV19 to TRBJ2-2; TRBD2 is a possible D gene (7 bases). The CDR3 is 16 amino acids. Germline-derived CDR1 and CDR2 are LNHDA and SQIVND (reference sequence). Trimming stripped 0 bases from V and 3 bases from J, with 11 bases between.

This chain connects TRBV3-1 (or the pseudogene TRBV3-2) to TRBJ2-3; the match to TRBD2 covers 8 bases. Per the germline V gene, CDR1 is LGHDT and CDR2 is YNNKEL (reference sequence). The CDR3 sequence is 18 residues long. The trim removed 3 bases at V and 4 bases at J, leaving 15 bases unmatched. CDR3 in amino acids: CASSQGPGGGLGADTQYF. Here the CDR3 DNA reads TGTGCCAGCAGCCAGGGCCCGGGAGGGGGGTTAGGAGCAGATACGCAGTATTTT.

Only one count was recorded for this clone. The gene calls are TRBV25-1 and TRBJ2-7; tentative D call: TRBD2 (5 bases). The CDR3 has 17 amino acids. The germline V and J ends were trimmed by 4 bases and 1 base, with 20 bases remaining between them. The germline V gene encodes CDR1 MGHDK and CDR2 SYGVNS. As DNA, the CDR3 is TGTGCCAGCAGTGCAGTCCTAGCAGGTTTTGAATCCTACGAGCAGTACTTC. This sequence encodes CASSAVLAGFESYEQYF.